The entry that follows covers one TCR beta chain sequence. This entry is derived from a study of PD-L1 blockade in urothelial cancer. Study background: Blood drawn 3 weeks (second dose) and 6 weeks after treatment start was analyzed. The median number of T cells present in blood samples was under 150,000.

The CDR3 is made up of 20 amino acids. The V gene end was trimmed by 1 base and the J gene end by 0 bases; junction bases not matched to a gene: 14. The germline V gene has CDR1 SGHRS and CDR2 YFSETQ. The assay was immunoSEQ multiplex PCR, and TCRdb's table has in-frame clones only and misses some. Of about 81,000 clones listed, approximately 88% were seen once; the top ten hold 0.85% to 1%. Described time point: pretreatment peripheral blood. The source was PBMCs, collected around atezolizumab (anti-PD-L1) treatment. The chain uses TRBV5-1 and TRBJ2-1, with 9 bases that match TRBD2. The clonotype originates from a woman aged 80 or older with urothelial cancer. CDR3 sequence (DNA): TGCGCCAGCAGCTTGAGGAGCTTCAAGGCGGGAGGGCTCTCCTACAATGAGCAGTTCTTC. Residues: CASSLRSFKAGGLSYNEQFF.